One and the same sample provided the 18 T cell receptor beta chains below, sequenced in a study of read filtering for tumor transcriptome and immune sequencing. Molecular barcoded adaptors covering alpha/delta and beta/gamma chains were used on 400 to 450 ng RNA. Via MiXCR, TCRdb re-called the reads, giving one row per CDR3 protein. The sample records tens of thousands of distinct CDR3 sequences, approximately 20% being singletons. The source material was a population of CD138-negative cells sorted from bone marrow. These receptors came from a donor aged 40 or older with multiple myeloma.

Worth noting for this clonotype: The final CDR3 position lacks the conserved phenylalanine or tryptophan, pointing to a likely read error. This CDR3 reads CASSPSGSSSYNEQFI. CDR3 in DNA: TGTGCCAGCAGTCCGAGCGGCTCAAGCTCCTACAATGAGCAGTTCATC. This chain connects TRBV5-4 to TRBJ2-1, with a possible D match to TRBD2 (5 bases). Germline values: CDR1 SGHNT, CDR2 YYREEE (reference sequence). The CDR3 contains 16 residues. V lost 5 bases and J lost 0, with 15 bases in between.

The gene calls are TRBV19 and TRBJ2-2; D not resolved. Germline V gives CDR1 LNHDA, CDR2 SQIVND (reference sequence). Trimming shortened V by 5 bases and J by 1 base, and 11 bases separated the two germline ends. The CDR3 extends over 15 amino acids. The CDR3 DNA is TGTGCCAGTAGTGTTGGAAAGATGAACACCGGGGAGCTGTTTTTT. Translated, it gives CASSVGKMNTGELFF.

As to this clonotype: This sequence may be a read error, since a much larger clone differs from it by one base. The V gene is TRBV11-3, the J gene TRBJ2-1; tentatively, D is TRBD1 (6 bases). Per the germline V gene, CDR1 is SGHNT and CDR2 is YENEEA. The CDR3 has 13 residues. CDR3 DNA: TGTACCAGCAGCAATACAGGGTCGGATGAGCAGTTCTTC. Its protein product is CTSSNTGSDEQFF.

This clonotype appeared many times. The genes are TRBV20-1 and TRBJ2-1, with 7 bases lining up with TRBD2. Germline CDR1 DFQATT, CDR2 SNEGSKA (reference sequence). The CDR3 is made up of 15 amino acids. V lost 6 bases to trimming and J lost 4 bases; unmatched junction nucleotides: 12. The CDR3 loop is CSAPLAGGIYNEQFF. CDR3 nucleotide sequence: TGCAGTGCCCCCCTAGCCGGGGGGATTTACAATGAGCAGTTCTTC.

This clonotype was found a few times. J is TRBJ2-2 and V is TRBV20-1; D remains unclear. V lost 3 bases and J 1 base, leaving 9 bases between the germline ends. The length of the CDR3 is 14 residues. Per the germline V gene, CDR1 is DFQATT and CDR2 is SNEGSKA (reference sequence). CDR3 residues: CSASVDGNTGELFF. DNA of the CDR3: TGCAGTGCTAGCGTGGACGGGAACACCGGGGAGCTGTTTTTT.

Ten or more counts support this clonotype. At one end the junction does not follow the germline gene, possibly because of a read error. The rearrangement joins TRBV7-7 to TRBJ1-5; TRBD1 might be the D (5 bases). The CDR3 is 14 amino acids. In germline, CDR1 is SSHAT, CDR2 FNYEAQ (reference sequence). CDR3 amino acids: CASSSPRVNQPQHF. The CDR3 DNA reads TGTGCTAGCAGCTCCCCCAGGGTGAATCAGCCCCAGCATTTT. Full variable domain (missing parts from reference TRBV7-7 and TRBJ1-5): GAGVSQSPRYKVTKRGQDVTLRCDPISSHATLYWYQQALGQGPEFLTYFNYEAQPDKSGLPSDRFSAERPEGSISTLTIQRTEQRDSAMYRCASSSPRVNQPQHFGDGTRLSIL.

The chain has TRBV24-1 and TRBJ1-1; no clear D gene. The CDR3 runs 15 residues. With 2 bases removed from V and 4 bases from J, the gap between germline ends came to 13 bases. Germline-derived CDR1 and CDR2 are KGHDR and SFDVKD. CDR3 sequence reads: CATSDSMGATTEAFF. DNA for the CDR3: TGTGCCACCAGTGATTCAATGGGTGCGACCACTGAAGCTTTCTTT.

This clonotype was seen ten or more times. This sequence joins TRBV11-3 and TRBJ2-7, with D perhaps TRBD2 (6 bases). Trimming shortened V by 1 base and J by 2 bases, and 9 bases separated the two germline ends. This CDR3 has 14 residues. In germline, CDR1 is SGHNT, CDR2 YENEEA. CDR3 bases: TGTGCCAGCAGCTTAGGGAGGGGACCCTACGAGCAGTACTTC. This codes for CASSLGRGPYEQYF.

This clonotype was seen ten or more times. The gene calls are TRBV4-1 and TRBJ1-6; D is unclear. Trimming took off 0 bases at V and 1 base at J, with 16 bases between the two ends. CDR3 length equals 19 residues. Per germline, CDR1 MGHRA and CDR2 YSYEKL. The CDR3 spells CASSQEVDFGRSYNSPLHF. The CDR3 bases are TGCGCCAGCAGCCAAGAAGTTGATTTTGGCAGGTCCTATAATTCACCCCTCCACTTT.

Ten or more counts support this clonotype. J is TRBJ2-1 and V is TRBV6-1; perhaps TRBD2 as D (5 bases). The V end lost 10 bases, the J end lost 1 base, and 14 bases lay between the germline ends. There are 14 residues in the CDR3. Germline V CDR1 and CDR2: MNHNS, SASEGT. The DNA of the CDR3 is TGTGCCACACGTCTCGGGGTTTCCTACAATGAGCAGTTCTTC. As protein: CATRLGVSYNEQFF.

The CDR3 region is CASRVGTSGSYEQYF. The CDR3 DNA reads TGTGCCAGCAGGGTCGGGACTAGCGGCTCCTACGAGCAGTACTTC. The rearrangement joins TRBV6-5 to TRBJ2-7, with 11 bases lining up with TRBD2. The germline gives CDR1 MNHEY, CDR2 SVGAGI. With 6 bases clipped from V and 0 bases from J, the junction kept 4 bases outside the gene matches. This CDR3 is built from 15 residues.

This clonotype occurred many times. The CDR3 bases are TGTGCCGGCGGACGTACATTGAACACTGAAGCTTTCTTT. Encoded protein: CAGGRTLNTEAFF. The chain combines TRBV12-3 or TRBV12-4 with TRBJ1-1; D is uncertain. V was pared by 11 bases and J by 0 bases, with 13 bases between. CDR3 length: 13 residues.

This clonotype was seen more than once but under ten times. The chain joins TRBV28 to TRBJ2-5; D may be TRBD1 or TRBD2 (5 bases each). V was trimmed by 7 bases and J by 2 bases, leaving 20 bases between them. The CDR3 loop spans 16 amino acids. Germline V CDR1 and CDR2: MDHEN, SYDVKM. The CDR3 DNA reads as TGTGCCAGCACCTCCATCGGGGCTAGAAAACAAGAGACCCAGTACTTC. Its protein product is CASTSIGARKQETQYF.

The sample holds a few counts of this clonotype. This may come from a read error, since a much larger clone is one base off. The genes are TRBV6-5 and TRBJ1-5; D is unclear. Germline assignment: CDR1 MNHEY and CDR2 SVGAGI. This CDR3 is 14 amino acids long. The CDR3 DNA sequence: TGTGCCAGCATTCAAAGACGGAGCAGTCAGCCCCAGCATTTT. It yields the protein CASIQRRSSQPQHF.

This clonotype was found many times. V and J are TRBV28 and TRBJ2-7; 8 bases align to TRBD1. Unmatched junction bases numbered 7, after V lost 6 bases and J lost 0 bases. The CDR3 runs 15 residues. Germline assignment: CDR1 MDHEN and CDR2 SYDVKM. CDR3 in amino acids: CASRRTGLSSYEQYF. CDR3 nucleotide sequence: TGTGCCAGCAGACGGACAGGGCTCAGCTCCTACGAGCAGTACTTC. Together with reference TRBV28 and TRBJ2-7, the CDR3 gives the full variable domain: DVKVTQSSRYLVKRTGEKVFLECVQDMDHENMFWYRQDPGLGLRLIYFSYDVKMKEKGDIPEGYSVSREKKERFSLILESASTNQTSMYLCASRRTGLSSYEQYFGPGTRLTVT.

This clonotype was seen repeatedly, ten times or more. The V gene is TRBV20-1, the J gene TRBJ2-1; a possible D gene is TRBD1 (5 bases). The CDR3 is made up of 13 amino acids. CDR1 and CDR2 (germline): DFQATT, SNEGSKA (reference sequence). With 6 bases removed from V and 3 bases from J, the gap between germline ends came to 12 bases. The CDR3 DNA is TGCAGTGCAAGTCAGGGCCTCTACAATGAGCAGTTCTTC. Residues: CSASQGLYNEQFF.

This clonotype was detected ten times or more. This rearrangement joins TRBV5-1 to TRBJ2-1; a weak D match, TRBD1 (6 bases). The CDR3 sequence is 11 residues long. The V end was cut by 6 bases, the J end by 7 bases, with 8 bases between. Germline CDR1 SGHRS, CDR2 YFSETQ. This CDR3 reads CASIGQNEQFF. As DNA, the CDR3 is TGCGCCAGCATAGGACAGAATGAGCAGTTCTTC. The full variable domain, with the rest looked up from reference TRBV5-1 and TRBJ2-1, is KAGVTQTPRYLIKTRGQQVTLSCSPISGHRSVSWYQQTPGQGLQFLFEYFSETQRNKGNFPGRFSGRQFSNSRSEMNVSTLELGDSALYLCASIGQNEQFFGPGTRLTVL.

The sample holds many counts of this clonotype. The chain has TRBV29-1 and TRBJ2-1; possible D gene TRBD2, 7 bases. V was trimmed by 7 bases and J by 2 bases, leaving 15 bases between them. The germline V gene has CDR1 SQVTM and CDR2 ANQGSEA. This CDR3 is built from 14 residues. The CDR3 is CSAQGGLPYNEQFF. CDR3 in DNA: TGCAGCGCACAAGGGGGACTACCCTACAATGAGCAGTTCTTC.